Reported below is one T cell receptor beta chain. Losses at the gene ends were 1 base for V and 13 bases for J; bases not matched to a gene: 8. This CDR3 region has 14 residues. Germline CDR1 SGHVS, CDR2 FQNEAQ. The data originate from a study of blood T cell repertoires in COVID-19. TCRdb's copy holds only in-frame clones and misses some; the assay was immunoSEQ multiplex PCR. The data show 98,000 or so clones, with roughly nine tenths seen just once and 5% to 6.5% held by the top ten. The TCR comes from a human donor in a cohort sampled during active COVID-19. The rearrangement links TRBV7-8 to TRBJ2-5, with 11 bases fitting TRBD2. Sequencing was carried out using peripheral blood. In DNA form, the CDR3 reads TGTGCCAGCAGCTTAGTTACTAGCGGGGGTCCAGGGTACTTC. Its protein product is CASSLVTSGGPGYF.